Each of the 6 T cell receptor beta chains below was sequenced from the same sample in a study of identical twins. MiXCR, applied by TCRdb to the 5' RACE reads, yields one record per CDR3 protein. The table shows a few hundred thousand distinct CDR3 sequences, with 7% to 9.5% occurring only once. Sample: naive T cells sorted from blood. The receptors were gathered from a woman between 50 and 59 years old in good health.

This clonotype showed up just a few times. The V and J genes are TRBV4-1 and TRBJ1-4, with D tentatively TRBD1 (5 bases). This CDR3 has 16 amino acids. The germline V and J ends were trimmed by 0 bases and 6 bases, with 14 bases remaining between them. Germline V gives CDR1 MGHRA, CDR2 YSYEKL. Here the CDR3 DNA reads TGCGCCAGCAGCCAAGAACTAGGGCCCAGGGATGAAAAACTGTTTTTT. Its protein is CASSQELGPRDEKLFF.

The V and J genes are TRBV5-5 and TRBJ1-5, with TRBD1 as a possible D gene (6 bases). CDR1 is SGHKS and CDR2 is YYEKEE in the germline V gene (reference sequence). V lost 4 bases and J lost 4, with 15 bases in between. This CDR3 region has 15 residues. The DNA of the CDR3 is TGTGCCAGCAGCGGGCAACCAGGGGATAATCAGCCCCAGCATTTT. Amino acids: CASSGQPGDNQPQHF.

The J gene is TRBJ2-1, the V gene TRBV6-2 or TRBV6-3; weak D call: TRBD1 (5 bases). Germline V gene data show CDR1 as MNHEY and CDR2 as SVGEGT. The CDR3 is 12 amino acids. Deletions cut 7 bases from V and 7 bases from J, with 11 bases between. The CDR3, as DNA: TGTGCCAGCACCAGGACACCGAATGAGCAGTTCTTC. Translating gives CASTRTPNEQFF.

Regarding this clonotype: A much larger clonotype is one base distant, so this may be a read error. This CDR3 fails to terminate in the conserved phenylalanine or tryptophan, so it likely reflects a read error. The V call is TRBV7-2, the J call TRBJ2-6, with D unresolved. The CDR3 totals 15 residues. Germline V gene lookup returns CDR1 SGHTA and CDR2 FQGNSA. Trimming cost V 5 bases and J 1 base, with 9 bases left between them. In nucleotides, the CDR3 is TGTGCCAGCAGCCCGGAATTATCTGGGGCCAACGTCCTGACTCTC. Translation gives CASSPELSGANVLTL.

V is TRBV7-6 and J is TRBJ2-7; unclear D gene. The CDR3 extends over 14 amino acids. Germline CDR1 and CDR2: SGHVS and FNYEAQ. V gave up 5 bases and J gave up 2 bases, with 13 bases separating them. The CDR3, as DNA: TGTGCCAGCAGCCCCGGCGCATTAGCCTACGAGCAGTACGTC. Its protein is CASSPGALAYEQYV.

In this sample, this clonotype turned up many times. The genes are TRBV18 and TRBJ2-1; 9 bases line up with TRBD2. The CDR3 has 15 residues. V trimming: 1 base; J trimming: 7 bases; junction bases outside the gene matches: 5. The germline CDR1 and CDR2 sequences are KGHSH and LQKENI. CDR3 in DNA: TGTGCCAGCTCACCACTAGCGGGAGACTTGAATGAGCAGTTCTTC. The encoded protein is CASSPLAGDLNEQFF. Drawing the rest from reference TRBV18 and TRBJ2-1, the complete variable domain is NAGVMQNPRHLVRRRGQEARLRCSPMKGHSHVYWYRQLPEEGLKFMVYLQKENIIDESGMPKERFSAEFPKEGPSILRIQQVVRGDSAAYFCASSPLAGDLNEQFFGPGTRLTVL.